This T cell receptor beta chain was documented in a study of Ad26.COV2.S vaccination and SARS-CoV-2 variants. Treatment defined: about 20 received Ad26.COV2.S at low or high dose, single or two shots; about 5 received placebo; per-sample allocation not given. The samples were gathered on day 63 after the first injection of vaccine or placebo. The CDR3 length is 14 residues. V gave up 0 bases and J gave up 1 base, with 7 bases separating them. The V gene's germline CDR1 is SGHRS and CDR2 YFSETQ. The protocol was immunoSEQ multiplex PCR, while the TCRdb copy is restricted to in-frame clones and leaves out a portion. The table has some 370,000 clones, roughly four fifths seen once. A remark on this clone: Other nucleotide sequences in the sample specify the same CDR3.

This receptor was taken from a person between 18 and 59 years old who received the Ad26.COV2.S COVID-19 vaccine or a placebo. V usage is TRBV5-1 and J usage is TRBJ2-5, with D perhaps TRBD1 (6 bases). Here the sequenced sample was peripheral blood, taken in a trial of Ad26.COV2.S vaccine versus placebo. CDR3 bases: TGCGCCAGCAGCTTGGGGACAGTCCAAGAGACCCAGTACTTC. It translates to CASSLGTVQETQYF. The complete variable domain, with remaining parts taken from reference TRBV5-1 and TRBJ2-5, reads KAGVTQTPRYLIKTRGQQVTLSCSPISGHRSVSWYQQTPGQGLQFLFEYFSETQRNKGNFPGRFSGRQFSNSRSEMNVSTLELGDSALYLCASSLGTVQETQYFGPGTRLLVL.